This T cell receptor (beta chain) derives from a study of siplizumab effects on memory and regulatory T cells (dated by TCRdb to about 2019). As for the study more broadly: The study looked at the effect of siplizumab, an anti-CD2 antibody, on alloreactive T-cell subsets in allogeneic mixed lymphocyte reactions made from human PBMCs.

Points on this clone: Its recognized antigen is unknown. No per-base quality is available; no much larger clone lies one base away.

What the work shows at the level of the full study, not this receptor alone: No functional confirmation was obtained for the suppressive function of proliferating Tregs from siplizumab cultures. In reactions with siplizumab, an average of about 69% of mappable alloreactive CD4+ clones were Treg-derived, compared with roughly 27% in control reactions. A naive or memory phenotype could not be assigned to roughly 75-96% of proliferating CD4+ or CD8+ clones. Unstimulated naive T cells appeared more diverse than memory T cells, and naive cells seemed to contribute substantially to the alloresponse. The cumulative frequency of alloreactive sequences that could be traced back to unstimulated CD4+ memory T cells was significantly reduced by siplizumab. Sequences below about 10^-5 frequency were poorly captured, so only a minor fraction of alloreactive clones could be mapped to unstimulated subsets.

In three donor pairs, further sequencing was done on unstimulated CD8+ naive, CD4+ memory, CD8+ TEMRA, CD4+ naive and CD8+ effector memory subsets. Sorted unstimulated T cells and proliferating T cells recovered from mixed lymphocyte reactions underwent TCRbeta CDR3 sequencing. Fresh whole blood from 9 to 11 HLA-typed healthy donors was used to isolate PBMCs. Sequences LNHNV (CDR1) and YYDKDF (CDR2) are obtained from the germline V gene (reference sequence). The CDR3 spans 12 residues, from the cysteine through the phenylalanine. Kept here is only the CDR3 DNA, which spans 36 bases and is read in frame from base 1. Trimming takes 3 bases from V and 2 bases from J, and the germline ends sit 4 bases apart. Libraries were built with the immunoSEQ multiplex PCR assay. Around 10^5 TCR templates per sample were assayed by the deep sequencing platform. Genomic DNA extracted from sorted T cells was the material used for TCRbeta CDR3 sequencing. The study's processing was this. Clonal analysis of TCRbeta CDR3 data was done in the R programming language. Comparing unstimulated samples against CFSE-low samples taken after the reaction was how alloreactive CD4+ and CD8+ clones were defined. Regulatory or non-regulatory origin was assigned to alloreactive CD4+ clones by matching of sequences to sorted unstimulated Treg and non-Treg repertoires. TCRdb limited this immuneACCESS table to in-frame rearrangements with V and J called. A share of clones is missing; checked studies link under half to unresolved V genes, and the rest is unexplained. V and J calls plus clone size are reproduced from that table; the DNA served to infer D and trimming. Here the sample has about 56,000 clones; around 97% occur a single time. Approximately 1% of the sample rests with the top ten.

This TCR came from a human donor in good health. This chain is built from TRBV15 and TRBJ2-5; the D gene remains uncertain. Sequenced input: naive CD8+ T cells sorted from blood. The sample's cell subset or site label, decoded: unstimulated naive T cells. The nucleotides read TGTGCCACCAGCAGTAAACAAGAGACCCAGTACTTC. This encodes CATSSKQETQYF. The full variable domain, completed from the reference TRBV15 and TRBJ2-5 proteins outside the CDR3, reads DAMVIQNPRYQVTQFGKPVTLSCSQTLNHNVMYWYQQKSSQAPKLLFHYYDKDFNNEADTPDNFQSRRPNTSFCFLDIRSPGLGDTAMYLCATSSKQETQYFGPGTRLLVL.